The present entry profiles one T cell receptor (beta chain) with its context. Per the original methods: Reference gene primers were amplified, and this amplification served to estimate nucleated cell counts. Assay used: immunoSEQ multiplex PCR; TCRdb lists only in-frame clones, some missing. The V and J calls and clone size come from that table; D and trimming were worked out from the DNA. The table shows about 100,000 clones, with over 75% occurring only once. This sample is part of a study of blood T cell repertoires in COVID-19. V lost 3 bases to trimming and J lost 5 bases; unmatched junction nucleotides: 6. The CDR3 is made up of 15 amino acids. Germline V CDR1 and CDR2: SGHRS, YFSETQ.

The chain couples TRBV5-1 to TRBJ2-4; 9 bases are a match to TRBD1. This receptor was identified in a man in his 70s with active or convalescent COVID-19. The sample consisted of peripheral blood. CDR3 sequence: CASSWLDRGENIQYF. In DNA form, the CDR3 reads TGCGCCAGCAGCTGGCTGGACAGGGGAGAAAACATTCAGTACTTC.